Listed below are T cell receptor beta chains from one sample, sequenced in a study of tumor and adjacent non-tumor tissue in lung cancer. TCRdb called the multiplex PCR reads again in MiXCR, with one record for every CDR3 protein. The table has approximately 71,000 distinct CDR3 sequences, just under 60% seen once. The specimen was lung tumor tissue. The receptor set was obtained from a man aged 50 to 60 with non-small cell lung cancer. Each CDR3 is given with its conserved first and last residue. A D gene is named only where the DNA matches it firmly. Expanded clones get a size class; other rows say once, few or many, or leave the size out.

v_gene	len	d_gene	j_gene	abundance	CDR3aa	CDR3nt
TRBV5-1	13	TRBD1	TRBJ1-2	.	CTSSSDRVVGYTF	TGCACCAGCAGCTCGGACAGGGTTGTGGGCTACACCTTC
TRBV12-3/TRBV12-4	14	.	TRBJ1-1	once	CAKCLGTVGTEAFF	TGTGCCAAGTGCCTTGGGACGGTAGGGACTGAAGCCTTCTTT
TRBV12-3/TRBV12-4	15	.	TRBJ1-1	few	CASSYRREMNTEALF	TGTGCCAGTAGTTACCGACGGGAGATGAATACTGAAGCTTTATTT
TRBV4-1	12	.	TRBJ1-2	.	CASSRTGNGYTF	TGCGCCAGCAGCCGAACAGGGAATGGCTACACCTTC
TRBV5-5	14	.	TRBJ2-5	.	CASSSWGQRETEYF	TGTGCCAGCAGCTCTTGGGGGCAGCGTGAGACCGAGTACTTC
TRBV30	13	.	TRBJ1-5	.	CAWSSGRDQPQHF	TGTGCCTGGAGTTCGGGACGGGATCAGCCCCAGCATTTT
TRBV13	13	.	TRBJ2-2	.	CDSSLRNTEELFF	TGTGACAGCAGCTTAAGGAACACCGAGGAGCTGTTTTTT
TRBV20-1	12	.	TRBJ2-3	.	CSAETGTDTQYF	TGCAGTGCTGAGACCGGGACAGATACGCAGTATTTT
TRBV4-1	14	.	TRBJ1-6	.	CASSPIGGFPLLHF	TGCGCCAGCAGCCCCATCGGGGGATTCCCACTCCTCCACTTT
TRBV20-1	13	TRBD2	TRBJ2-7	once	CSASGTNSHEQYF	TGCAGTGCTAGCGGGACTAACTCCCACGAGCAGTACTTC
TRBV5-6	15	.	TRBJ2-5	many	CASIRDGEILETQYF	TGTGCCAGCATCAGGGACGGCGAGATCCTGGAGACCCAGTACTTC
TRBV20-1	15	.	TRBJ1-6	.	CSARLSGVSNSPLHF	TGCAGTGCTAGACTTTCAGGGGTGTCAAATTCACCCCTCCACTTT
TRBV5-1	11	TRBD1	TRBJ1-1	many	CASNQDRVAFF	TGCGCCAGCAACCAAGACAGGGTGGCTTTCTTT
TRBV20-1	15	.	TRBJ2-3	.	CSARMAGSSTDTQYF	TGCAGTGCTAGAATGGCGGGTAGTTCCACAGATACGCAGTATTTT
TRBV12-3/TRBV12-4	15	.	TRBJ2-2	.	CASSRQDLSTWELFF	TGTGCCAGCAGTCGTCAGGACCTATCCACCTGGGAGCTGTTTTTT
TRBV5-1	14	.	TRBJ2-2	.	CASSLTGMTGELFF	TGCGCCAGCAGCTTGACAGGGATGACCGGGGAGCTGTTTTTT
TRBV12-3/TRBV12-4	14	TRBD2	TRBJ2-1	.	CACSLGGRYNEHFF	TGTGCCTGCAGTCTCGGGGGGAGGTACAATGAGCACTTCTTC
TRBV11-1	14	.	TRBJ2-2	.	CTCSFQGRPGEPFF	TGTACCTGCAGTTTTCAGGGTCGGCCCGGGGAGCCGTTTTTT
TRBV20-1	15	TRBD1	TRBJ1-6	.	CSSRTGQGRHSPLHF	TGCAGTTCTAGAACCGGACAGGGACGGCATTCACCCCTCCACTTT
TRBV19	19	.	TRBJ2-6	.	CASSISPTGTFSGANVLTF	TGTGCCAGTAGTATTTCCCCCACGGGAACCTTCTCTGGGGCCAACGTCCTGACTTTC
TRBV5-8	15	.	TRBJ2-5	.	CASSSYNRVQETRYF	TGTGCCAGCAGCTCCTATAACAGGGTTCAAGAGACCCGGTACTTC
TRBV6-6	13	.	TRBJ1-1	.	CASIPGSNSEAFF	TGTGCCAGTATTCCGGGCTCGAACTCTGAAGCTTTCTTT
TRBV25-1	15	TRBD2	TRBJ2-1	.	CASTELGTSGNEQFF	TGTGCCAGCACTGAGCTAGGGACTAGTGGCAATGAGCAGTTCTTC
TRBV7-9	13	TRBD2	TRBJ2-5	few	CASGGDYQETQYF	TGTGCCAGCGGGGGGGACTACCAAGAGACCCAGTACTTC
TRBV6-6	17	.	TRBJ1-6	.	CASSYDETNTYNSPLHF	TGTGCCAGCAGTTACGATGAGACGAACACCTATAATTCACCCCTCCACTTC
TRBV28	15	.	TRBJ2-7	.	CASSLWTELGGEQYF	TGTGCCAGCAGTTTATGGACGGAATTAGGCGGCGAGCAGTACTTC
TRBV5-1	16	TRBD2	TRBJ2-7	.	CACSSSTGTGGNEQYF	TGCGCCTGCAGCTCTAGCACCGGGACGGGGGGTAACGAGCAGTACTTC
TRBV6-6	13	.	TRBJ2-5	.	CASSWDCLETQYF	TGTGCCAGCAGTTGGGACTGTCTAGAGACCCAGTACTTC
TRBV11-2	18	TRBD2	TRBJ2-1	many	CASSLVPRTSGVYNEQFF	TGTGCCAGCAGCTTAGTACCTCGGACTAGCGGGGTTTACAATGAGCAGTTCTTC
TRBV29-1	16	TRBD2	TRBJ2-3	many	CSVERLAGTSTDTQYF	TGCAGCGTTGAACGACTAGCGGGGACGAGCACAGATACGCAGTATTTT
TRBV29-1	15	TRBD1	TRBJ1-1	many	CSVEDWTGRGTEAFF	TGCAGCGTTGAGGATTGGACAGGGAGGGGCACTGAAGCTTTCTTT
TRBV20-1	13	.	TRBJ1-2	many	CSAREGGNYGYTF	TGCAGTGCTAGAGAAGGGGGGAACTATGGCTACACCTTC
TRBV12-3/TRBV12-4	13	.	TRBJ1-2	.	CASGTGTGYGFTF	TGTGCCAGCGGCACCGGGACGGGCTATGGCTTCACCTTC
TRBV6-5	15	.	TRBJ1-1	.	CAGSSDSGVSLEAFF	TGTGCCGGCAGTTCCGATTCCGGGGTGAGTCTAGAAGCTTTCTTT
TRBV12-3/TRBV12-4	14	TRBD2	TRBJ2-2	.	CVSSLSGRIRELFF	TGTGTCAGCAGTCTGAGCGGGAGGATCCGGGAGCTGTTTTTT
TRBV21-1	15	.	TRBJ2-7	.	CASTGTSGQNYEQYF	TGTGCCAGCACCGGGACTAGCGGGCAAAACTACGAGCAGTACTTC
TRBV5-4	16	.	TRBJ2-3	many	CASSLLTGTGTDTQYF	TGTGCCAGCAGCTTGTTAACCGGGACTGGCACAGATACGCAGTATTTT
TRBV11-3	15	.	TRBJ2-1	.	CASRLEGQAVNEQFF	TGTGCCAGCAGACTGGAGGGCCAGGCTGTCAATGAGCAGTTCTTC
TRBV5-6	14	.	TRBJ2-1	.	CASIFEGRGNEQFF	TGTGCCAGCATCTTTGAGGGGAGAGGCAATGAGCAGTTCTTC
TRBV29-1	12	.	TRBJ1-5	.	CSVEEQDQPHHF	TGCAGCGTTGAAGAACAGGATCAGCCCCATCATTTT
TRBV20-1	14	.	TRBJ2-7	.	CSASPSGPTYEQYF	TGCAGTGCTAGCCCCTCAGGGCCCACCTACGAGCAGTACTTC
TRBV27	14	.	TRBJ2-3	.	CASSLSSWEDTQYF	TGTGCCAGCAGTTTAAGCTCCTGGGAGGATACGCAGTATTTT
TRBV24-1	16	TRBD2	TRBJ2-3	many	CATSDLSSGGADTQYF	TGTGCCACCAGTGATTTGAGTAGCGGGGGGGCAGATACGCAGTATTTT
TRBV4-1	16	.	TRBJ2-1	few	CANSQDPNPAYNEQFF	TGCGCCAACAGTCAAGATCCGAATCCGGCTTACAATGAGCAGTTCTTC
TRBV5-1	17	TRBD2	TRBJ2-1	few	CASSFGLVQHPYNEQFF	TGCGCCAGCAGCTTTGGACTAGTGCAACACCCGTACAATGAGCAGTTCTTC
TRBV29-1	12	.	TRBJ2-7	many	CSVRESLGEQYF	TGCAGCGTTCGGGAGTCGCTCGGCGAGCAGTACTTC
TRBV10-3	15	.	TRBJ1-5	many	CAISVGSISNQPQHF	TGTGCCATCAGTGTTGGCAGTATAAGCAATCAGCCCCAGCATTTT
TRBV14	14	TRBD2	TRBJ2-1	few	CASRGLADYNEQFF	TGTGCCAGCCGCGGCCTAGCGGACTACAATGAGCAGTTCTTC
TRBV7-9	16	.	TRBJ2-6	.	CASSLATGRWANVLTF	TGTGCCAGCAGCTTAGCGACAGGGAGGTGGGCCAACGTCCTGACTTTC
TRBV6-6	13	.	TRBJ2-2	many	CASSARATGELFF	TGTGCCAGCAGTGCCAGGGCCACCGGGGAGCTGTTTTTT
TRBV29-1	14	.	TRBJ2-3	once	CSVEGARSTDTQYF	TGCAGCGTTGAAGGGGCACGGAGCACAGATACGCAGTATTTT
TRBV12-3/TRBV12-4	12	.	TRBJ2-6	many	CASSPGANVLTF	TGTGCCAGCAGTCCGGGAGCCAACGTCCTGACTTTC
TRBV20-1	14	TRBD2	TRBJ2-5	many	CSVQSTGGWETQYF	TGCAGTGTCCAAAGCACGGGAGGGTGGGAGACCCAGTACTTC
TRBV6-2/TRBV6-3	14	.	TRBJ1-5	many	CASRLGGHNQPQHF	TGTGCCAGCAGGCTGGGGGGCCACAATCAGCCCCAGCATTTT
TRBV20-1	15	TRBD2	TRBJ2-1	.	CSARDMRLAGNVQFF	TGCAGTGCTAGAGATATGAGGCTAGCGGGGAATGTGCAGTTCTTC
TRBV29-1	10	.	TRBJ2-1	.	CSAFYNEQFF	TGCAGCGCCTTTTACAATGAGCAGTTCTTC
TRBV7-8	15	.	TRBJ2-7	.	CASSLAPGPSYEQHF	TGTGCGAGCAGCTTAGCGCCGGGGCCCTCCTACGAGCAGCACTTC
TRBV28	16	TRBD1	TRBJ2-2	few	CASRGDRNENTGELFF	TGTGCCAGCAGGGGGGACAGAAACGAGAACACCGGGGAGCTGTTTTTT
TRBV6-5	14	.	TRBJ2-5	large	CASTLLEGGETQYF	TGTGCCAGCACCCTCTTGGAGGGCGGCGAGACCCAGTACTTC